The source of this TCR beta chain is a study of cytomegalovirus exposure and HLA in healthy donors. The ends were cut back, 2 bases at V and 1 base at J, with 5 bases in the middle. The CDR3 sequence is 13 residues long. The germline V gene has CDR1 SEHNR and CDR2 FQNEAQ (reference sequence). A remark on this clone: Antigen specificity is unknown.

Study-wide results and limits: Available immune exposure information was restricted to CMV serostatus only. A later analysis linked a missense variant in DCLRE1C to the trimming of TCR beta V and J genes.

The PCR used 60 Vbeta and 13 Jbeta primers. Clones were read by immunoSEQ multiplex PCR, and TCRdb kept only the in-frame ones, dropping some. There are approximately 100,000 clones in the sample; roughly 88% occur only once, and 1.2% lies in the top ten. The sequencing input was PBMCs. The gene calls are TRBV7-9 and TRBJ1-1; D unresolved. The clonotype was recovered from a woman between 18 and 29 years old in good health and CMV-seronegative. The CDR3 region is CASSLQENTEAFF. The CDR3 nucleotides read TGTGCCAGCAGCTTACAGGAGAACACTGAAGCTTTCTTT.